A selection of T cell receptor beta chains follows, all from one sample in a study of blood T cell repertoires in COVID-19. This table comes from immunoSEQ multiplex PCR, and its TCRdb copy is limited to in-frame clones, with some not included. The sample lists more than 30,000 clones, 80% to 90% seen once, with 24% in the top ten. Input material: peripheral blood. The receptors come from a man in his forties or fifties with active or convalescent COVID-19. The CDR3 runs from the conserved cysteine through the conserved F or W. A D gene is named only where the DNA matches it firmly. A clone size is listed for some rows: how often the clone was seen (once, few, many), or a class if it is expanded.

.	13	.	TRBJ1-4	TRBV18	CASSAQVNEKLFF	TGTGCCAGCTCAGCCCAGGTTAATGAAAAACTGTTTTTT
.	15	TRBD1	TRBJ2-4	TRBV7-9	CASSTERGQGNIQYF	TGTGCCAGCAGCACTGAAAGGGGGCAGGGAAACATTCAGTACTTC
.	15	.	TRBJ2-2	TRBV10-3	CAISESGTTTGELFF	TGTGCCATCAGTGAGTCGGGCACGACCACCGGGGAGCTGTTTTTT
.	20	.	TRBJ1-4	TRBV11-3	CASSLGERDKLPATNEKLFF	TGTGCCAGCAGCTTAGGGGAACGGGACAAACTCCCGGCAACTAATGAAAAACTGTTTTTT
few	13	.	TRBJ1-1	TRBV3-1/TRBV3-2	CASSTTGHTEAFF	TGTGCCAGCAGCACTACAGGTCACACTGAAGCTTTCTTT
.	10	.	TRBJ1-2	TRBV20-1	CSARRTVSFF	TGCAGTGCTAGAAGGACAGTCTCCTTCTTC
once	15	.	TRBJ1-1	TRBV11-1	CASSFLGSPNTEAFF	TGTGCCAGCAGCTTCCTGGGCAGCCCAAACACTGAAGCTTTCTTT
.	18	.	TRBJ1-3	TRBV27	CASSPFFGQIRSGNTIYF	TGTGCCAGCAGCCCTTTTTTTGGACAGATCCGCTCTGGAAACACCATATATTTT
once	14	.	TRBJ1-5	TRBV27	CASSPPGSNQPQHF	TGTGCCAGCAGTCCCCCGGGTAGCAATCAGCCCCAGCATTTT
.	13	.	TRBJ1-2	TRBV9	CASSQTANYGYTF	TGTGCCAGCAGTCAGACAGCTAACTATGGCTACACCTTC
.	13	TRBD1	TRBJ1-1	TRBV19	CASSFDRVTEAFF	TGTGCCAGTAGTTTCGACAGGGTCACTGAAGCTTTCTTT
.	14	.	TRBJ1-2	TRBV6-5	CASRGPGGAGGYTF	TGTGCCAGCAGAGGTCCGGGGGGGGCAGGTGGCTACACCTTC
.	13	TRBD1	TRBJ1-2	TRBV7-8	CASGGTGGYGYTF	TGTGCCAGCGGTGGGACAGGAGGCTATGGCTACACCTTC
.	14	TRBD1	TRBJ1-1	TRBV5-4	CASWTTGRNTEAFF	TGTGCCAGCTGGACGACAGGGCGAAACACTGAAGCTTTCTTT
.	11	.	TRBJ1-6	TRBV12-3/TRBV12-4	CASANNSPLHF	TGTGCCAGCGCGAATAATTCACCCCTCCACTTT
.	15	TRBD1	TRBJ2-7	TRBV6-6	CASSYGQGHSYEQYF	TGTGCCAGCAGTTACGGACAGGGTCACTCGTACGAGCAGTACTTC
few	15	TRBD2	TRBJ2-5	TRBV19	CASTLGLAGMETQYF	TGTGCCAGTACCCTCGGGCTAGCGGGGATGGAGACCCAGTACTTC
.	15	TRBD1	TRBJ2-4	TRBV9	CASSVATGGKNIQYF	TGTGCCAGCAGCGTAGCTACAGGGGGCAAAAACATTCAGTACTTC
.	15	.	TRBJ1-1	TRBV3-1/TRBV3-2	CASSQLNRLNTEAFF	TGTGCCAGCAGCCAGCTAAACAGGTTGAACACTGAAGCTTTCTTT
.	15	TRBD1	TRBJ1-1	TRBV19	CASSTLTQGTTEAFF	TGTGCCAGTAGTACCCTCACACAGGGGACCACTGAAGCTTTCTTT